The present T cell receptor beta chain was sequenced within a study of graft-versus-host responses after intestinal transplantation. Generated by immunoSEQ multiplex PCR, the TCRdb table keeps only in-frame clones and is missing some. The data hold 13,000 or so clones, with around 40% observed a single time. The authors plated around 200,000 CFSE-labeled responder cells with around 200,000 irradiated, violet-dye-labeled stimulator cells. The CDR3 sequence is 18 residues long. Germline lookup yields CDR1 LNHDA and CDR2 SQIVND (reference sequence). V was pared by 5 bases and J by 0 bases, with 12 bases of the junction left unmatched. Study-wide results and caveats: Peak levels of circulating GvH clones tracked with early post-transplant HvG declines.

Sequencing was performed on alloreactive CD4+ T cells from a mixed lymphocyte reaction culture, taken before intestinal transplant. As to subset: CFSE-low proliferating T cells sorted from roughly six-day pre-transplant mixed lymphocyte reaction (GvH or HvG direction). The TCR sequence derives from a human patient who received an intestinal transplant. The chain has TRBV19 and TRBJ2-3, with TRBD2 identical over 9 bases. CDR3 in amino acids: CASSRGIAGAPSTDTQYF. CDR3 nucleotide sequence: TGTGCCAGTAGTCGCGGAATAGCGGGGGCCCCTAGCACAGATACGCAGTATTTT.